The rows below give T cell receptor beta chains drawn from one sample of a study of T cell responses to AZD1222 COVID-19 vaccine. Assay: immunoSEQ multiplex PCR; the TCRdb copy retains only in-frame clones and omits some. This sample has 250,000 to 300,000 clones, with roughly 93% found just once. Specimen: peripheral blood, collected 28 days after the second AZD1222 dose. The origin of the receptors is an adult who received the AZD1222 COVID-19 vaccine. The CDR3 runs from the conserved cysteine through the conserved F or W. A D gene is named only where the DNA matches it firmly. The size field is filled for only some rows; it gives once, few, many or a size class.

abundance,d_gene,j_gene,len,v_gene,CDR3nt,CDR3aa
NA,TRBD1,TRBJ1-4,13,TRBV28,TGTGCCACGATAGGGGGCGTCGAGGAAAAACTGTTTTTT,CATIGGVEEKLFF
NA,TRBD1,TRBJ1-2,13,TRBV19,TGTGCCAGTAGTTACGGACAGGAATGGGGCTACACCTTC,CASSYGQEWGYTF
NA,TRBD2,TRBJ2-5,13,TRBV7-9,TGTGCCAGCAGCCTAGCGGGGGTAGAGACCCAGTACTTC,CASSLAGVETQYF
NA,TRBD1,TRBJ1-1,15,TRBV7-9,TGTGCCAGCCGGATATTCCAGGGGGCCAACACTGAAGCTTTCTTT,CASRIFQGANTEAFF
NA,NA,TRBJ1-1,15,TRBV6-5,TGTGCCAGCAGTTACGACCCTGATAGCAACACTGAAGCTTTCTTT,CASSYDPDSNTEAFF
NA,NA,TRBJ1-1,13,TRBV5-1,TGCGCCAGCAGCCTGGAATCGAACACTGAAGCTTTCTTT,CASSLESNTEAFF
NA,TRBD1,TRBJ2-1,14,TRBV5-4,TGTGCCAGCAGCCCCGGACAGGGGAACAATGAGCAGTTCTTC,CASSPGQGNNEQFF
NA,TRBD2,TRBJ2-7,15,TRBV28,TGTGCCAGCAGTTTATCCGGGAGGGGGTCCTACGAGCAGTACTTC,CASSLSGRGSYEQYF
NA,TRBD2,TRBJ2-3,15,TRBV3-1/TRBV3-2,TGTGCCAGCACCCAGTTGGGGGACGGCGGGGGTACGCAGTATTTT,CASTQLGDGGGTQYF
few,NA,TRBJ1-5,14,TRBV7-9,TGTGCCAGCAGCTTCGAGGAGGGGGATCAGCCCCAGCATTTT,CASSFEEGDQPQHF
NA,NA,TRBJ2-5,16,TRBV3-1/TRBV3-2,TGTGCCAGCAGCTCACGGACCCAGGGGTCCCAAGAGACCCAGTACTTC,CASSSRTQGSQETQYF
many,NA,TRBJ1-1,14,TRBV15,TGTGCCACCAGCAGTCTCCGGGGGACATCTGAAGCTTTCTTT,CATSSLRGTSEAFF
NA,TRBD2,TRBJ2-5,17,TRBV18,TGTGCCAGCTCACCACGTCGGGTAGCGGGAGGCCAAGAGACCCAGTACTTC,CASSPRRVAGGQETQYF
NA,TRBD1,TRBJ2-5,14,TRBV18,TGTGCCAGCTCACCACCGGACAGGGGGGAGACCCAGTACTTC,CASSPPDRGETQYF
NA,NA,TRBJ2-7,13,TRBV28,TGTGCCAGCAGTTGGGGGGACCGCTACGAGCAGTACTTC,CASSWGDRYEQYF
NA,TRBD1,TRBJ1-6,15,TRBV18,TGTGCCAGCTCACCAAGGACAGGGAAGGATTCACCCCTCCACTTT,CASSPRTGKDSPLHF
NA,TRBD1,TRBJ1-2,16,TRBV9,TGTGCCAGCAGCGTTTTTACAGGGGGCGCCCCAAGGGGCTACACCTTC,CASSVFTGGAPRGYTF
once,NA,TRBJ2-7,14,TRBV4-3,TGCGCCAGCAGCCCGCACCCCAGGGGAAAGGAGCAGTACTTC,CASSPHPRGKEQYF
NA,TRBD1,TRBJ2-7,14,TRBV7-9,TGTGCCAGCAGCTTACACAGGGGGGAATACGAGCAGTACTTC,CASSLHRGEYEQYF
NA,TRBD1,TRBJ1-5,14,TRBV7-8,TGTGCCAGCAGCGGATACAGGGGGGATCAGCCCCAGCATTTT,CASSGYRGDQPQHF
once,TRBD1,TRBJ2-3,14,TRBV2,TGTGCCAGCAGGGCAGACAGGGGGTGGGATACGCAGTATTTT,CASRADRGWDTQYF
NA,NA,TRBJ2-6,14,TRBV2,TGTGCCAGCGTCAGAGGCTCTGGGGCCAACGTCCTGACTTTC,CASVRGSGANVLTF
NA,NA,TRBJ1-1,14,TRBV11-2,TGTGCCAGCAGCTTAGGGACAAAGACGGATCGAGCTTTCTTT,CASSLGTKTDRAFF
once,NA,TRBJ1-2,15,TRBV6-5,TGTGCCAGCAGTTTTGAGGGGGGCGCAGGCTATGGCTACACCTTC,CASSFEGGAGYGYTF
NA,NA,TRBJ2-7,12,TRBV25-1,TGTGCCAGCAGTGAATACGCTTACGAGCAGTACTTC,CASSEYAYEQYF
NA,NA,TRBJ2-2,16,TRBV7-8,TGTGCCAGCAGTCCGCTTGATTCCCTGAACACCGGGGAGCTGTTTTTT,CASSPLDSLNTGELFF
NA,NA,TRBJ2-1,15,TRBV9,TGTGCCAGCAGCCGAGGGGGGGAGCGGTACAATGAGCAGTTCTTC,CASSRGGERYNEQFF
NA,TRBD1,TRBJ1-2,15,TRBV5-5,TGTGCCAGCAGCTTGATGGGACAGGGAAACTATGGCTACACCTTC,CASSLMGQGNYGYTF
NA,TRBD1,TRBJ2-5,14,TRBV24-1,TGTGCCACCAGTGGCGCAGGGGGCGGGGAGACCCAGTACTTC,CATSGAGGGETQYF
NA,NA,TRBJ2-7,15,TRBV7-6,TGTGCCAGCAGCCCGGACGGGCAGATTCGTAACGAGCAGTACTTC,CASSPDGQIRNEQYF
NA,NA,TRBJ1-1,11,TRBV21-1,TGTGCCAGCAGCCCGCAGTCTGAAGCTTTCTTT,CASSPQSEAFF
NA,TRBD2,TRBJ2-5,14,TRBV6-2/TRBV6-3,TGTGCCAGCAGTTATCAGCGGGAGGGCGGGACCCAGTACTTC,CASSYQREGGTQYF
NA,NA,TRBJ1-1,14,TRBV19,TGTGCCAGTAGTAGTCGGACAGAGAACACTGAAGCTTTCTTT,CASSSRTENTEAFF
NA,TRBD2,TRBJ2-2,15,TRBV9,TGTGCCAGCAGCATTAGCGGGAGGGCCTCCGGGGAGCTGTTTTTT,CASSISGRASGELFF
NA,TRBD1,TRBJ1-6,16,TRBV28,TGTGCCAGCAGTCTCCCGGGACAGGATCTTAATTCACCCCTCCACTTT,CASSLPGQDLNSPLHF
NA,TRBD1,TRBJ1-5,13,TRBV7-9,TGTGCCAGCAGCACAGGGGGCCGGCAGCCCCAGCATTTT,CASSTGGRQPQHF
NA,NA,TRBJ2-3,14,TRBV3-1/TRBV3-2,TGTGCCAGCAGCCCAAGGGAACTAGTCGGTACGCAGTATTTT,CASSPRELVGTQYF
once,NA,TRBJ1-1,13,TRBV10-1,TGCGCCAGCAGTGATACGGGGGCATCGGAAGCTTTCTTT,CASSDTGASEAFF
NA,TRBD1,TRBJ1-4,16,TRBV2,TGTGCCAGCAGTGCGCCGGGACAGGGACCTAATGAAAAACTGTTTTTT,CASSAPGQGPNEKLFF
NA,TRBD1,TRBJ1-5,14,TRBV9,TGTGCCAGCAGCCAGGGGGCTCGCAATCAGCCCCAGCATTTT,CASSQGARNQPQHF
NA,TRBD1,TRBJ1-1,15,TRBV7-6,TGTGCCAGCAGCTCCAACAGGGGAGGCGACACTGAAGCTTTCTTT,CASSSNRGGDTEAFF
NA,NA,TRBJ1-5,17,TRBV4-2,TGTGCCAGCAGCCAAGATACGGGTTACTATAGCAATCAGCCCCAGCATTTT,CASSQDTGYYSNQPQHF
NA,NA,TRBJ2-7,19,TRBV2,TGTGCCAGCAGTGAAACGGTGGTCGGCCTAATTGGGAGCTCCTACGAGCAGTACTTC,CASSETVVGLIGSSYEQYF
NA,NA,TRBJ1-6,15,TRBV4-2,TGTGCCAGCAGCCAAGACTTGGACAGTTCCACACCCCTCCACTTT,CASSQDLDSSTPLHF
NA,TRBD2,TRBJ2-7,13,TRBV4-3,TGCGCCAGCAGCCATAAGCGGGGCTACGAGCAGTACTTC,CASSHKRGYEQYF
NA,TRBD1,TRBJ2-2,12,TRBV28,TGTGCCAGCAGCTCTACAGGGGGCTTCGTCTTTTTT,CASSSTGGFVFF
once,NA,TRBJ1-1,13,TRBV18,TGTGCCGGCTCACCGGGATTAAACACTGAAGCTTTCTTT,CAGSPGLNTEAFF
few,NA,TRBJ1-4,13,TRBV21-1,TGTGCCAGCAGGGGACAGTGTAATGAAAAACTGTTTTTT,CASRGQCNEKLFF
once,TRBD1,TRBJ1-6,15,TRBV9,TGTGCCAGCAGCGCCGGGATAGGGGGCCAATCACCCCTCCACTTT,CASSAGIGGQSPLHF
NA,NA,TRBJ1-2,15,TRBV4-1,TGCGCCAGCAGCCAAAGTGAGGTAGGGGACTATGGCTACACCTTC,CASSQSEVGDYGYTF
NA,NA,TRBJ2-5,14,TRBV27,TGTGCCAGCACCTTCCCGGGACACCAAGAGACCCAGTACTTC,CASTFPGHQETQYF